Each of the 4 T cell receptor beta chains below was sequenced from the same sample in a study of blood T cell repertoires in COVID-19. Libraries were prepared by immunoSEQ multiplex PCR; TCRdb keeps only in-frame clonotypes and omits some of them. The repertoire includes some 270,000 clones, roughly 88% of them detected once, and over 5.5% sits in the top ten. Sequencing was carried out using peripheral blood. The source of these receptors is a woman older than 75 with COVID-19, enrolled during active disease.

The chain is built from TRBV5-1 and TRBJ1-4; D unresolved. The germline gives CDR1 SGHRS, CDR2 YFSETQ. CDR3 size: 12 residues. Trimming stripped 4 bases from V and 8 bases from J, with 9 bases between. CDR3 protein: CASSVGGEKLFF. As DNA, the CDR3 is TGCGCCAGCAGCGTGGGAGGGGAAAAACTGTTTTTT.

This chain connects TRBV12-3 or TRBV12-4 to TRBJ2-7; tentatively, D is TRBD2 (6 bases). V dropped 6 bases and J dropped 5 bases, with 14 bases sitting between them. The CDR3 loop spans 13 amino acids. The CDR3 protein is CASRETSLHEQYF. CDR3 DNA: TGTGCCAGCAGGGAGACTAGTCTCCACGAGCAGTACTTC.

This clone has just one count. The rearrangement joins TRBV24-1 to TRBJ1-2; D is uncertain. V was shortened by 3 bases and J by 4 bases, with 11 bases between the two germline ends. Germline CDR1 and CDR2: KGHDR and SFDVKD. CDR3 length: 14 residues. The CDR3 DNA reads TGTGCCACCAGTGATAGACGGGAGATCTATGGCTACACCTTC. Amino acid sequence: CATSDRREIYGYTF.

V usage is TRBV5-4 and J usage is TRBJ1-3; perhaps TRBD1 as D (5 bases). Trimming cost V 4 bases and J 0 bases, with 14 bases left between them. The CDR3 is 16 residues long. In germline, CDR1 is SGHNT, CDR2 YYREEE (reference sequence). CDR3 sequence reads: CASSLGGGNSGNTIYF. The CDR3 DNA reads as TGTGCCAGCAGCCTTGGGGGGGGGAACTCTGGAAACACCATATATTTT.